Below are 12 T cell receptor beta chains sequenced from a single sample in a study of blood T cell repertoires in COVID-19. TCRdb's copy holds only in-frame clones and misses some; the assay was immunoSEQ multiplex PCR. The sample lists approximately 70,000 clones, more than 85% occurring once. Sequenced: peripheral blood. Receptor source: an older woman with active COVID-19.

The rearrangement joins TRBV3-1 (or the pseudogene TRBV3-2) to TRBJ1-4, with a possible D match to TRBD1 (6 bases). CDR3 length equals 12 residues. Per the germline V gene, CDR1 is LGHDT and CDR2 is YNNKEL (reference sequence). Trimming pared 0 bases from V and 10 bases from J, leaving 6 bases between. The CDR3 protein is CASSQEGGKLFF. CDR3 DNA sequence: TGTGCCAGCAGCCAAGAAGGGGGAAAACTGTTTTTT.

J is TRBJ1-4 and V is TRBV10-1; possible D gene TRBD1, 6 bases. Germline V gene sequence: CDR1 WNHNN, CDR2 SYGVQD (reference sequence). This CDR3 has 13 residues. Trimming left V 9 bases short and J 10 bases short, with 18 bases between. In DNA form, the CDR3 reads TGCGCCAGTTTGAGGACAGAATTCCGAAAACTGTTTTTT. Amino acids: CASLRTEFRKLFF.

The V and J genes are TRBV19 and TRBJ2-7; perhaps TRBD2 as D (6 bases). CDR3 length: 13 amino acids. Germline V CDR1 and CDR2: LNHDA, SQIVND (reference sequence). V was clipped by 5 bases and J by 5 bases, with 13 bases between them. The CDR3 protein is CASSVSGSNEQYF. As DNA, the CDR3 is TGTGCCAGTAGTGTCTCCGGGAGTAACGAGCAGTACTTC.

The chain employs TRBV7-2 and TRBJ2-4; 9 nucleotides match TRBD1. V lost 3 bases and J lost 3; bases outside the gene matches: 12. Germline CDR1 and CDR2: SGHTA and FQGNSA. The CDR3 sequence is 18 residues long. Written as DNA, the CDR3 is TGTGCCAGCAGCTTCGGACAGGGGAGAGGGTTAGTCAAAAACATTCAGTACTTC. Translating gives CASSFGQGRGLVKNIQYF. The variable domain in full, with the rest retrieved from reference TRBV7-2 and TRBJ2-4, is GAGVSQSPSNKVTEKGKDVELRCDPISGHTALYWYRQSLGQGLEFLIYFQGNSAPDKSGLPSDRFSAERTGGSVSTLTIQRTQQEDSAVYLCASSFGQGRGLVKNIQYFGAGTRLSVL.

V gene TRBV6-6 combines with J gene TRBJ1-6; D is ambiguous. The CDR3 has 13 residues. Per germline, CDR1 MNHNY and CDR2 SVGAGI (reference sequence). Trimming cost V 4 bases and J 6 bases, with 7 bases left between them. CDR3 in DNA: TGTGCCAGCAGTTCAACAGCTAATTCACCCCTCCACTTT. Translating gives CASSSTANSPLHF.

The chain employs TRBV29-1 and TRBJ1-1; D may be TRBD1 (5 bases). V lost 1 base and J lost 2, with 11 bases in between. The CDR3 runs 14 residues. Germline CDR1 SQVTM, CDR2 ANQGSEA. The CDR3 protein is CSVEALGGNTEAFF. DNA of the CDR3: TGCAGCGTTGAAGCCCTGGGGGGAAACACTGAAGCTTTCTTT.

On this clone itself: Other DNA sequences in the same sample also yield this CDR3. The CDR3 reads CASSIGGTLQETQYF. CDR3 nucleotide sequence: TGTGCCAGTAGTATAGGTGGCACATTACAAGAGACCCAGTACTTC. V and J are TRBV19 and TRBJ2-5; D remains ambiguous. The V gene's germline CDR1 is LNHDA and CDR2 SQIVND (reference sequence). V lost 1 base to trimming and J lost 2 bases, with 11 bases between them. The CDR3 has 15 amino acids.

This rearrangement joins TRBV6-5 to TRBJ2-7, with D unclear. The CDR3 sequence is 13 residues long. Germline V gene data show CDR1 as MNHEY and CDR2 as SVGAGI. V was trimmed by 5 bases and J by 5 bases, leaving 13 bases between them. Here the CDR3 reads CASSTTTAHEQYF. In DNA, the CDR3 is TGTGCCAGCAGTACCACAACAGCTCACGAGCAGTACTTC.

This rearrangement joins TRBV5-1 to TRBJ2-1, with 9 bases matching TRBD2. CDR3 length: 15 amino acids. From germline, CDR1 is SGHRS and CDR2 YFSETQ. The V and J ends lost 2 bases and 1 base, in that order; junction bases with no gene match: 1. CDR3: CASSFAGGSYNEQFF. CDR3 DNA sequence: TGCGCCAGCAGCTTCGCGGGAGGGTCCTACAATGAGCAGTTCTTC.

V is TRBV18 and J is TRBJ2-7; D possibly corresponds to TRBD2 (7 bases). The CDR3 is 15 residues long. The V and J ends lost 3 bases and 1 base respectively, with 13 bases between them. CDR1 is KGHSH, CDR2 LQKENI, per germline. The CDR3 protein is CASSPSGGASYEQYF. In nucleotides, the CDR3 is TGTGCCAGCTCACCCTCGGGGGGCGCGTCCTACGAGCAGTACTTC. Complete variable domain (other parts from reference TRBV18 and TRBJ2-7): NAGVMQNPRHLVRRRGQEARLRCSPMKGHSHVYWYRQLPEEGLKFMVYLQKENIIDESGMPKERFSAEFPKEGPSILRIQQVVRGDSAAYFCASSPSGGASYEQYFGPGTRLTVT.

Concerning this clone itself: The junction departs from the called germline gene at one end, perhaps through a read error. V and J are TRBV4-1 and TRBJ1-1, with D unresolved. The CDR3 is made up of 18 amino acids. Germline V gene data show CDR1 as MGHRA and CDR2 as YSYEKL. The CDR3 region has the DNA TGCGCCAGCAGCCAAGACCTCCTCCGGCAGGTCAGAAACAGTGAAGCTTTCTTT. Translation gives CASSQDLLRQVRNSEAFF.

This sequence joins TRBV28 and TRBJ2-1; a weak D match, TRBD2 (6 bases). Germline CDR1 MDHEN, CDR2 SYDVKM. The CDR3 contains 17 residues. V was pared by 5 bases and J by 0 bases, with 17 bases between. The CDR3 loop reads CASSPLPGTPSYNEQFF. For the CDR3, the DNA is TGTGCCAGCAGTCCCCTTCCGGGGACTCCCTCCTACAATGAGCAGTTCTTC.